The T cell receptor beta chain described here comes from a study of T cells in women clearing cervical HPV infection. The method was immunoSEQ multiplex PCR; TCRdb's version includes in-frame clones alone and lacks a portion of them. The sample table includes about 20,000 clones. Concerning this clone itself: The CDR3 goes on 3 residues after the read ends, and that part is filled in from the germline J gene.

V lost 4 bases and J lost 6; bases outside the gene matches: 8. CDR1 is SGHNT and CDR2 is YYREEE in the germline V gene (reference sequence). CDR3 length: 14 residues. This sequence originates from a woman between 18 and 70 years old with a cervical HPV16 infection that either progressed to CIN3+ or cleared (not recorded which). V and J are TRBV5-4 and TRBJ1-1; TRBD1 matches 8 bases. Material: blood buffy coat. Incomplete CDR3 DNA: TGTGCCAGCAGCCCGTTGACAGGGGAGGCTGAA. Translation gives CASSPLTGEAE. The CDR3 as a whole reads CASSPLTGEAEAFF.